This TCR beta chain originates from a study of T cell responses to AZD1222 COVID-19 vaccine (dated by TCRdb to about 2021). Notes on the research overall: AZD1222 recipients whose second dose came at about 4 weeks and those whose second dose came at about 12 weeks were combined into one group, since spike-specific TCR depth and breadth did not differ between the two schedules. Trial participants were enrolled by age into 18-55, 56-69 and 70-plus year subgroups, with roughly 160, 29 and 62 TCR-sequenced participants respectively. A total of under 250 trial participants underwent TCR sequencing, of whom 200 to 220 had received two doses of AZD1222 and around 26 had received two doses of the MenACWY control vaccine. On the study overall, not on this receptor specifically: Conclusions about previously exposed vaccinees are limited, since just a handful of AZD1222 recipients were seropositive for SARS-CoV-2 at baseline. Vaccine-associated CD4 TCRs spanned the whole spike protein, with dominant responses in regions 160-218 and 743-854. Participants were mostly white British, with more females than males. The authors suggested clonal diversity may have been underestimated. Because no samples from the day 14 peak response were available, repertoires could be characterized only after the peak T cell response. After two AZD1222 doses, spike-specific TCR breadth and depth were significantly higher than at day 0 and than in MenACWY recipients. Reportedly, close to half of the unique spike-specific TCRs recognized epitopes lying outside the regions that are mutated in the B.1.351 and B.1.1.7 variants. In the small 56-69-year group, the increase in depth fell short of significance, most likely because of low power.

The sample's time point label, in plain terms: baseline before first vaccination. Samples from vaccinated people were obtained from the UK trials COV001 and COV002, which included a single-blind randomized controlled phase 2/3 trial of AZD1222 (ChAdOx1 nCoV-19) in healthy adults. For TCRbeta chain sequencing, PBMC samples from trial participants were taken at day 0 and at day 28 after the second dose. This clone has a single count. Its antigen is currently not known. No base-level quality is on record; no much larger clone is a single base apart. The CDR3 regions of human TCRbeta chains were analyzed by immunosequencing. The study's processing was this. TCRs in the repertoires were matched against a reference library of SARS-CoV-2-specific TCRs that had been generated with the MIRA antigen-specificity platform. Breadth was defined as the fraction of unique TCRs that were SARS-CoV-2-associated, and depth was defined as the fraction of total T cells that were SARS-CoV-2-associated. Using the MIRA data, every spike-specific TCR was mapped to the spike region that the TCR reacted to and assigned to either a CD4 or a CD8 class. Log10-transformed breadth and depth values were compared by one-way ANOVA with Sidak's multiple comparisons tests. TCRdb re-hosts the immuneACCESS table, in-frame sequences only. Its copies lack some clones; in the studies checked, an unresolved V gene accounts for under half of them, and the cause for the rest is not known. V and J calls and clone size are given by that table; D and trimming were obtained from the DNA. Across this sample there are roughly 100,000 clones, with around nine tenths seen only once. Clones ranked in the top ten supply around 9.1% of the sample.

From its cysteine to its phenylalanine, the CDR3 spans 16 amino acids. Of all the DNA, just the CDR3 is kept, 48 bases in frame from base 1. Relative to germline, V is 4 bases shorter and J is 3 bases shorter, with 16 bases between their ends. The germline V gene encodes CDR1 MDHEN and CDR2 SYDVKM. This chain is built from TRBV28 and TRBJ2-1, with TRBD2 as a weak D call on 5 bases. The source of this sequence is an adult in good health. Specimen: peripheral blood, collected on day 0 of AZD1222 vaccination. The sequenced DNA is TGTGCCAGCAGTTCGCCGGGATCCTCCCGCTACAATGAGCAGTTCTTC. It encodes CASSSPGSSRYNEQFF.